These T cell receptor beta chains were read from a single sample in a study of a mutant IDH1 vaccine in newly diagnosed glioma. Produced via immunoSEQ multiplex PCR; TCRdb's table is partial and in-frame only. The table has 60,000 to 70,000 clones, around 83% seen once. Which antigens these TCRs recognize remains unknown. Sequencing was performed on PBMCs, taken from a glioma patient whose treatment included an IDH1 peptide vaccine. The receptors come from a man aged 25-45 years with glioma. CDR3s include the opening cysteine and the closing phenylalanine or tryptophan. D genes are given only for firm matches. Clone size, where shown, is once, few, many, or a class for clones that have expanded.

j_call: TRBJ2-7
d_call: -
v_call: TRBV19
clone_size: -
cdr3_nt: TGTGCCAGTAGTATAGATATTAGGGGGGGGACCTACGAGCAGTACTTC
cdr3_aa: CASSIDIRGGTYEQYF

j_call: TRBJ1-1
d_call: -
v_call: TRBV6-1
clone_size: -
cdr3_nt: TGTGCCAGCATTAGGAACACTGAAGCTTTCTTT
cdr3_aa: CASIRNTEAFF

j_call: TRBJ2-7
d_call: -
v_call: TRBV18
clone_size: -
cdr3_nt: TGTGCCAGCTCACCACGGACCAGCTCCTACGAGCAGTACTTC
cdr3_aa: CASSPRTSSYEQYF

j_call: TRBJ1-2
d_call: -
v_call: TRBV5-1
clone_size: -
cdr3_nt: TGCGCCAGCAATTCGGACGGTTCCGGCGGGTATGGCTACACCTTC
cdr3_aa: CASNSDGSGGYGYTF

j_call: TRBJ2-5
d_call: TRBD2
v_call: TRBV19
clone_size: -
cdr3_nt: TGTGCCAGTACCGCCGGGACTAGCGGGGGGGCGGGTCAAGAGACCCAGTACTTC
cdr3_aa: CASTAGTSGGAGQETQYF

j_call: TRBJ1-4
d_call: -
v_call: TRBV30
clone_size: -
cdr3_nt: TGTGCCTGGGACGAACCACCCTTAGGAAAACTGTTTTTT
cdr3_aa: CAWDEPPLGKLFF

j_call: TRBJ2-2
d_call: -
v_call: TRBV18
clone_size: once
cdr3_nt: TGTGCCAGCTCACCTTCCGGCAAGAACACCGGGGAGCTGTTTTTT
cdr3_aa: CASSPSGKNTGELFF

j_call: TRBJ1-2
d_call: -
v_call: TRBV28
clone_size: -
cdr3_nt: TGTGCCAGCAGTCTAGGTCCCTTCTATGGCTACACCTTC
cdr3_aa: CASSLGPFYGYTF

j_call: TRBJ1-1
d_call: -
v_call: TRBV20-1
clone_size: -
cdr3_nt: TGCAGTGCTAGGCTGGCCACTGAAGCTTTCTTT
cdr3_aa: CSARLATEAFF

j_call: TRBJ1-3
d_call: -
v_call: TRBV9
clone_size: -
cdr3_nt: TGTGCCAGCAGCGTAGAAGGTATCTCTGGAAACACCATATATTTT
cdr3_aa: CASSVEGISGNTIYF

j_call: TRBJ1-1
d_call: -
v_call: TRBV21-1
clone_size: -
cdr3_nt: TGTGCCAGCACTCCACGGAGGAACACTGAAGCTTTCTTT
cdr3_aa: CASTPRRNTEAFF

j_call: TRBJ1-2
d_call: -
v_call: TRBV28
clone_size: -
cdr3_nt: TGTGCCAGCAGCGGACACAGGATCTATGGCTACACCTTC
cdr3_aa: CASSGHRIYGYTF

j_call: TRBJ2-7
d_call: TRBD1
v_call: TRBV4-1
clone_size: -
cdr3_nt: TGCGCCAGCAGCCAAGAAGGGACAGGAGGCTACGAGCAGTACTTC
cdr3_aa: CASSQEGTGGYEQYF

j_call: TRBJ1-5
d_call: -
v_call: TRBV4-1
clone_size: -
cdr3_nt: TGCGCCAGCAGCCAAGAGCCTGGGTTGAGCCAGCCCCAGCATTTT
cdr3_aa: CASSQEPGLSQPQHF

j_call: TRBJ1-1
d_call: -
v_call: TRBV19
clone_size: once
cdr3_nt: TGTGCCAGTAGTATTTTAGGGACTGAAGCTTTCTTT
cdr3_aa: CASSILGTEAFF

j_call: TRBJ2-7
d_call: TRBD2
v_call: TRBV29-1
clone_size: -
cdr3_nt: TGCAGCGTTGCGAACAAACTAGCGGGCTACGAGCAGTACTTC
cdr3_aa: CSVANKLAGYEQYF

j_call: TRBJ1-2
d_call: -
v_call: TRBV4-1
clone_size: once
cdr3_nt: TGCGCCAGCAGCCAAGAATACGGACAGACCTATGGCTACACCTTC
cdr3_aa: CASSQEYGQTYGYTF

j_call: TRBJ2-3
d_call: TRBD2
v_call: TRBV6-5
clone_size: -
cdr3_nt: TGTGCCAGCAGTTACAAAGGGACTAGTTTGACTCCGCAGTATTTT
cdr3_aa: CASSYKGTSLTPQYF

j_call: TRBJ2-1
d_call: TRBD1
v_call: TRBV6-4
clone_size: -
cdr3_nt: TGTGCCAGCAGTGACAGGGGGCACAATGAGCAGTTCTTC
cdr3_aa: CASSDRGHNEQFF

j_call: TRBJ2-5
d_call: -
v_call: TRBV7-2
clone_size: once
cdr3_nt: TGTGCCAGCAGGACCGAGGGGGGGGTTGAGACCCAGTACTTC
cdr3_aa: CASRTEGGVETQYF

j_call: TRBJ1-6
d_call: TRBD1
v_call: TRBV30
clone_size: -
cdr3_nt: TGTGCCTGGAGGACTTTGCGGACAGGGGCTAATTCCTATAATTCACCCCTCCACTTT
cdr3_aa: CAWRTLRTGANSYNSPLHF

j_call: TRBJ2-2
d_call: TRBD1
v_call: TRBV18
clone_size: -
cdr3_nt: TGTGCCAGCTCACTGTCCTCCGGGACAGCCCTAACCGGGGAGCTGTTTTTT
cdr3_aa: CASSLSSGTALTGELFF

j_call: TRBJ2-7
d_call: -
v_call: TRBV2
clone_size: -
cdr3_nt: TGTGCCAGCAGTGAAGTGGGAACATACGAGCAGTACTTC
cdr3_aa: CASSEVGTYEQYF

j_call: TRBJ1-4
d_call: -
v_call: TRBV18
clone_size: -
cdr3_nt: TGTGCCAGCTCACCAAGGAGGATTAATGAAAAACTGTTTTTT
cdr3_aa: CASSPRRINEKLFF

j_call: TRBJ2-7
d_call: -
v_call: TRBV11-3
clone_size: -
cdr3_nt: TGTGCCAGCAGCTTAGAAGGGACCTACGAGCAGTACTTC
cdr3_aa: CASSLEGTYEQYF